This TCR beta chain was sequenced for a study of blood T cell repertoires in COVID-19. In the study overall: Acute and convalescent COVID-19 samples came from the United States, Italy and Spain. The cDNA or gDNA used as material had been derived from T cells, B-cell-depleted T cells, or PBMCs.

CDR3 length: 15 residues. Germline CDR1 is SGHTA and CDR2 is FQGTGA. The J segment lost 6 bases and the V segment lost 5 bases, leaving 13 bases of the junction unmatched. The authors' processing: Reference gene primer amplification in the assay estimated nucleated cell counts. Produced via immunoSEQ multiplex PCR; TCRdb's table is partial and in-frame only. V, J and clone size are taken as reported in that table, and D and trimming were inferred from the DNA itself. Here the sample spans about 240,000 clones, 80% to 85% being singletons. The chain carries TRBV7-3 and TRBJ2-7, with 7 bases that match TRBD2. The TCR sequence derives from a woman aged 55-75 years with active or convalescent COVID-19. What was sequenced was peripheral blood. CDR3 residues: CASSPKGSLAAEQYF. CDR3 DNA: TGTGCCAGCAGCCCCAAAGGTTCGCTAGCGGCCGAGCAGTACTTC.